This T cell receptor beta chain was sequenced for a study of control samples from healthy donors and cancer patients. CDR1 and CDR2 from the germline V gene are SEHNR and FQNEAQ (reference sequence). The V and J ends lost 3 bases and 2 bases respectively, with 9 bases between them. CDR3 size: 14 residues. Sequenced by immunoSEQ multiplex PCR; TCRdb stores in-frame clones only, minus some. The table lists about 69,000 clones, approximately 84% of them singletons. The specimen was PBMCs. This receptor was taken from a woman aged 45-65 years with lung cancer. This rearrangement joins TRBV7-9 to TRBJ2-3; no definite D call. CDR3 sequence: CASSFGNFTDTQYF. Here the CDR3 DNA reads TGTGCCAGCAGCTTTGGAAATTTCACAGATACGCAGTATTTT.